Each of the 27 T cell receptor beta chains below was sequenced from the same sample in a study of T cell responses to AZD1222 COVID-19 vaccine. TCRdb's copy holds only in-frame clones and misses some; the assay was immunoSEQ multiplex PCR. The sample has 80,000 to 90,000 clones, less than 95% seen once. The material was peripheral blood, obtained 28 days after the second AZD1222 dose. Receptors were obtained from an adult who received the AZD1222 COVID-19 vaccine.

This sequence joins TRBV28 and TRBJ1-6, with TRBD1 matching 7 bases. The CDR3 loop spans 14 amino acids. From germline, CDR1 is MDHEN and CDR2 SYDVKM. After removal of 11 bases from V and 9 bases from J, the junction contained 13 bases not matched to a gene. The CDR3, as DNA: TGTGCCGGCCTTCGACAGGGTATATCTTCACCCCTCCACTTT. Its protein product is CAGLRQGISSPLHF.

V and J are TRBV6-5 and TRBJ2-7; 7 bases agree with TRBD2. The ends lost 5 bases at V and 2 bases at J; junction bases unmatched: 6. This CDR3 contains 14 residues. From germline, CDR1 is MNHEY and CDR2 SVGAGI. The CDR3 sequence: CASSRTGTTYEQYF. The CDR3 bases are TGTGCCAGCAGTCGGACCGGGACTACCTACGAGCAGTACTTC.

The genes are TRBV18 and TRBJ1-5; 11 positions agree with TRBD1. The V gene end was trimmed by 6 bases and the J gene end by 5 bases; junction bases not matched to a gene: 6. Germline V CDR1 and CDR2: KGHSH, LQKENI. The length of the CDR3 is 15 residues. The CDR3 DNA reads as TGTGCCAGCTCGCCCGGGACAGGGGGGGATCAGCCCCAGCATTTT. It translates to CASSPGTGGDQPQHF. The entire variable domain, with the rest obtained from reference TRBV18 and TRBJ1-5, is as follows: NAGVMQNPRHLVRRRGQEARLRCSPMKGHSHVYWYRQLPEEGLKFMVYLQKENIIDESGMPKERFSAEFPKEGPSILRIQQVVRGDSAAYFCASSPGTGGDQPQHFGDGTRLSIL.

The gene calls are TRBV10-3 and TRBJ1-2; TRBD1 is a possible D gene (5 bases). From germline, CDR1 is ENHRY and CDR2 SYGVKD. Trimming left V 11 bases short and J 7 bases short, with 20 bases between. CDR3 length: 13 amino acids. The CDR3 protein is CAVRGRVSFGYTF. As DNA, the CDR3 is TGTGCCGTCCGGGGCAGGGTATCATTTGGCTACACCTTC.

The chain uses TRBV28 and TRBJ1-5; D unresolved. Germline values: CDR1 MDHEN, CDR2 SYDVKM. The CDR3 runs to 15 residues. V lost 5 bases and J 0 bases, leaving 11 bases between the germline ends. The CDR3 here is CASSADISSNQPQHF. The CDR3 DNA reads TGTGCCAGCAGTGCTGACATATCTAGCAATCAGCCCCAGCATTTT.

This clone has a single count. The chain links TRBV20-1 to TRBJ2-5; 8 bases agree with TRBD2. The CDR3 covers 12 residues. Germline V CDR1 and CDR2: DFQATT, SNEGSKA (reference sequence). V lost 3 bases, J lost 7 bases, and 4 bases stayed unmatched. The CDR3 nucleotides read TGCAGTGCTAGTAACCTAGCGGGGACCCAGTACTTC. It translates to CSASNLAGTQYF.

The chain uses TRBV19 and TRBJ2-5, with 9 bases that match TRBD2. The CDR3 sequence is 14 residues long. CDR1 LNHDA and CDR2 SQIVND come from the germline V gene (reference sequence). V was pared by 5 bases and J by 5 bases, with 6 bases of the junction left unmatched. CDR3 amino acids: CASSLAGVRETQYF. The CDR3 nucleotides are TGTGCCAGTAGTTTAGCGGGGGTTAGGGAGACCCAGTACTTC.

The chain uses TRBV20-1 and TRBJ1-2; TRBD1 agrees at 9 bases. J was trimmed by 2 bases and V by 3 bases; bases with no gene match: 7. Germline-derived CDR1 and CDR2 are DFQATT and SNEGSKA (reference sequence). This CDR3 comprises 15 residues. The CDR3 sequence: CSASSGTGRNYGYTF. The DNA of the CDR3 is TGCAGTGCTAGTTCCGGGACAGGGCGCAACTATGGCTACACCTTC.

This chain connects TRBV28 to TRBJ2-5, with D tentatively TRBD2 (7 bases). Trimming stripped 1 base from V and 7 bases from J, with 13 bases between. The CDR3 covers 14 residues. Germline V lookup: CDR1 MDHEN, CDR2 SYDVKM. The CDR3 sequence: CASSLYRGGGTQYF. DNA of the CDR3: TGTGCCAGCAGTTTATACAGAGGGGGGGGGACCCAGTACTTC.

This clone was detected only once. This rearrangement joins TRBV28 to TRBJ2-5; maybe TRBD2 (6 bases). The length of the CDR3 is 12 residues. Trimming shortened V by 6 bases and J by 7 bases, and 12 bases separated the two germline ends. Germline CDR1 MDHEN, CDR2 SYDVKM. The CDR3 nucleotides are TGTGCCAGCAGCCGGGAGTTGGGGACCCAGTACTTC. It encodes CASSRELGTQYF.

The chain carries TRBV7-9 and TRBJ1-1; possibly TRBD1 for D (5 bases). With 6 bases removed from V and 4 bases from J, the gap between germline ends came to 15 bases. The CDR3 consists of 14 residues. The germline V gene encodes CDR1 SEHNR and CDR2 FQNEAQ (reference sequence). The CDR3 DNA is TGTGCCAGCAGTTCAACGGGGGGTATCACTGAAGCTTTCTTT. Translating it yields CASSSTGGITEAFF.

Notes on this clone: The junction departs from germline at one end; a sequencing error may be responsible. V usage is TRBV7-7 and J usage is TRBJ1-3, with TRBD1 matching over 7 bases. CDR1 and CDR2 from the germline V gene are SSHAT and FNYEAQ (reference sequence). The CDR3 contains 14 residues. CDR3 amino acids: CASSRTGFGNTIYF. The DNA for the CDR3 is TGTGCTAGCAGCCGGACAGGTTTTGGAAACACCATATATTTT.

This rearrangement joins TRBV12-3 or TRBV12-4 to TRBJ1-2; 10 bases fit TRBD1. The V gene end was trimmed by 7 bases and the J gene end by 7 bases; junction bases not matched to a gene: 6. The CDR3 has 13 residues. The CDR3 region is CASTDRQGAGYTF. The CDR3 DNA reads as TGTGCCAGCACCGATCGACAGGGGGCTGGCTACACCTTC.

The rearrangement links TRBV19 to TRBJ1-5; TRBD1 is a possible D gene (5 bases). Germline-derived CDR1 and CDR2 are LNHDA and SQIVND (reference sequence). With 6 bases removed from V and 4 bases from J, the gap between germline ends came to 16 bases. The CDR3 contains 15 residues. The CDR3 protein is CASSRPGTGNQPQHF. Written as DNA, the CDR3 is TGTGCCAGTAGCCGACCCGGGACGGGAAATCAGCCCCAGCATTTT.

This clone was observed once. V is TRBV28 and J is TRBJ1-1; D not certain. Trimming cost V 4 bases and J 11 bases, with 11 bases left between them. The CDR3 consists of 11 residues. Germline CDR1 and CDR2: MDHEN and SYDVKM. CDR3: CASSSGQRAFF. DNA for the CDR3: TGTGCCAGCAGTTCCGGTCAAAGGGCTTTCTTT.

The J gene is TRBJ1-3, the V gene TRBV2; D perhaps matches TRBD1 (5 bases). This CDR3 is built from 15 residues. V was shortened by 6 bases and J by 2 bases, with 14 bases between the two germline ends. In germline, CDR1 is SNHLY, CDR2 FYNNEI. The CDR3 DNA follows: TGTGCCAGCAGCGCCCTTTCGGGACCTGGAAACACCATATATTTT. This sequence encodes CASSALSGPGNTIYF.

V and J are TRBV5-4 and TRBJ2-7; D is perhaps TRBD1 or TRBD2 (6 bases each). Per the germline V gene, CDR1 is SGHNT and CDR2 is YYREEE (reference sequence). The ends were cut back, 5 bases at V and 6 bases at J, with 18 bases in the middle. The CDR3 covers 14 residues. The CDR3 DNA is TGTGCCAGCAGGTTACAGGGAGGTAGGGCCGAGCAGTACTTC. Translation gives CASRLQGGRAEQYF.

This chain connects TRBV3-1 (or the pseudogene TRBV3-2) to TRBJ2-1, with 12 positions matching TRBD2. The CDR3 is 16 amino acids. V gave up 4 bases and J gave up 1 base; unmatched junction bases: 2. Germline V gene lookup returns CDR1 LGHDT and CDR2 YNNKEL (reference sequence). CDR3 DNA sequence: TGTGCCAGCAGCCCGACTAGCGGGGGTTCCTACAATGAGCAGTTCTTC. Its protein is CASSPTSGGSYNEQFF.

The chain uses TRBV18 and TRBJ1-3, with unresolved D. The CDR3 covers 12 residues. The germline CDR1 and CDR2 sequences are KGHSH and LQKENI. Trimming shortened V by 7 bases and J by 7 bases, and 11 bases separated the two germline ends. As DNA, the CDR3 is TGTGCCAGCTTCGACTATTGGAACACCATATATTTT. It translates to CASFDYWNTIYF.

The chain joins TRBV11-2 to TRBJ2-3; a weak D match, TRBD2 (6 bases). This CDR3 is built from 17 residues. The V end was cut by 2 bases, the J end by 0 bases, with 15 bases between. The germline CDR1 and CDR2 sequences are SGHAT and FQNNGV. In DNA, the CDR3 is TGTGCCAGCAGCTTAAACCGGGGGACGGGAAGCACAGATACGCAGTATTTT. Amino acid sequence: CASSLNRGTGSTDTQYF.

CDR3 DNA: TGTGCCAGCAGTTACTCCCGGGACAGGGTTTATGGCTACACCTTC. It is translated as CASSYSRDRVYGYTF. The V call is TRBV6-5, the J call TRBJ1-2; 9 bases fit TRBD1. This CDR3 region has 15 residues. Germline V gene data show CDR1 as MNHEY and CDR2 as SVGAGI. J lost 5 bases, V lost 0 bases, and 4 bases had no gene match.

V and J are TRBV3-1 (or the pseudogene TRBV3-2) and TRBJ1-1; D gene unclear. The CDR3 is 14 amino acids. Germline V gene lookup returns CDR1 LGHDT and CDR2 YNNKEL (reference sequence). V was shortened by 4 bases and J by 4 bases, with 13 bases between the two germline ends. Here the CDR3 reads CASSRSGMTTEAFF. For the CDR3, the DNA is TGTGCCAGCAGCCGTTCGGGGATGACCACTGAAGCTTTCTTT.

The V gene is TRBV19, the J gene TRBJ1-1, with D unresolved. This CDR3 region has 13 residues. V shed 5 bases and J shed 9 bases, with 16 bases lying between them. Germline CDR1 reads LNHDA; CDR2 reads SQIVND (reference sequence). As DNA, the CDR3 is TGTGCCAGTAGTGTCCACCGTGACGGGCAAGCTTTCTTT. Its translation is CASSVHRDGQAFF. The whole variable domain, filled in from reference TRBV19 and TRBJ1-1, reads DGGITQSPKYLFRKEGQNVTLSCEQNLNHDAMYWYRQDPGQGLRLIYYSQIVNDFQKGDIAEGYSVSREKKESFPLTVTSAQKNPTAFYLCASSVHRDGQAFFGQGTRLTVV.

CDR3 nucleotide sequence: TGCGCCAGAAAGACAGGAGACGATAGCAATCAGCCCCAGCATTTT. It yields the protein CARKTGDDSNQPQHF. The gene calls are TRBV10-1 and TRBJ1-5; a possible D gene is TRBD1 (6 bases). With 9 bases removed from V and 0 bases from J, the gap between germline ends came to 15 bases. There are 15 residues in the CDR3. Germline CDR1 WNHNN, CDR2 SYGVQD (reference sequence).

DNA for the CDR3: TGTGCCAGCAGTAACCTCCAGGGAGACTCCTATAATTCACCCCTCCACTTT. Translation gives CASSNLQGDSYNSPLHF. The J gene is TRBJ1-6, the V gene TRBV6-2 or TRBV6-3, with D maybe TRBD1 (5 bases). Trimming removed 5 bases at V and 0 bases at J, with 14 bases between. Per the germline V gene, CDR1 is MNHEY and CDR2 is SVGEGT. CDR3 length: 17 residues.

The chain is built from TRBV9 and TRBJ1-6; D call uncertain. Germline CDR1 is SGDLS and CDR2 is YYNGEE. The germline V and J ends were trimmed by 5 bases and 8 bases, with 17 bases remaining between them. This CDR3 has 15 amino acids. CDR3 protein: CASSPSVGSHSPLHF. The CDR3 nucleotides read TGTGCCAGCAGTCCCTCGGTAGGTTCACATTCACCCCTCCACTTT.

The V call is TRBV6-5, the J call TRBJ2-3, with 10 nucleotides matching TRBD2. Per the germline V gene, CDR1 is MNHEY and CDR2 is SVGAGI. The CDR3 runs 16 residues. V trimming: 0 bases; J trimming: 4 bases; junction bases outside the gene matches: 4. The CDR3 bases are TGTGCCAGCAGTTACTCGGTAGCGGGGGGCGCAGATACGCAGTATTTT. Translating gives CASSYSVAGGADTQYF.